This TCR beta chain was identified in a study of blood T cell repertoires in COVID-19 (dated by TCRdb to about 2020). Concerning the study at large: The collaborator samples originated in the United States, Italy and Spain and spanned the acute and convalescent phases of COVID-19. The material from the prospective study consisted of cDNA or gDNA derived from T cells, B-cell-depleted T cells, or PBMCs. The dataset comprised deeply sampled blood TCRbeta repertoires from subjects exposed to, actively infected with, or recovered from COVID-19. The repertoires were made available in a free public database intended to serve as a resource for research on the immune response to SARS-CoV-2. The samples were drawn from the first 160 participants of the ongoing ImmuneRACE study and from 950 to 1,500 subjects provided by 6 global collaborators. A de-identified subject ID, COVID-19 status, age in years and sex were almost always included in the sample metadata. HLA class I and class II types, where available, came from metadata supplied by the sample provider rather than from assay-based typing. Overall study outcomes, separate from this receptor: The quantity of clinical and demographic metadata differed by source and by participant and was supplied without curation.

A note on this clone: Its binding antigen is unknown. No much larger clone exists at a distance of one base, and base qualities are not known.

The CDR3 spans 15 residues, from the cysteine through the phenylalanine. Kept here is only the CDR3 DNA, which spans 45 bases and is read in frame from base 1. For CDR1 and CDR2, the germline V gene lists SNHLY and FYNNEI. At the junction V is shortened by 2 bases and J by 5 bases, with 15 bases in between. The immunoSEQ Assay, a bias-controlled multiplex PCR, was used to amplify TCRbeta CDR3 regions from genomic DNA. The paper's processing steps were these. The number of nucleated cells in each sample was estimated by amplification of reference gene primers within the assay. To quantify the absolute abundance of each unique TCRbeta CDR3 rearrangement, sequence reads were collapsed and filtered. For each sample, productive Simpson clonality was calculated as the square root of Simpson's diversity index over productive rearrangements. Imported from immuneACCESS, the table was reduced by TCRdb to in-frame sequences with V and J called. These copies leave out some clones; in studies compared against another copy, an unresolved V gene accounts for under half, and the cause of the remainder is not known. V and J calls and clone size are those listed in that table; D and trimming were worked out from the DNA. The sample table lists tens of thousands of clones, around nine tenths of them with a count of one. Less than 9% of the sample is in the top ten clones.

Each collaborating institution followed its own protocols to collect whole blood in K2EDTA tubes. Collaborator samples were shipped for TCRbeta analysis as frozen whole blood, isolated PBMCs, or DNA extracted from either sample type. This sequence uses TRBV2 and TRBJ1-1, and TRBD1 may be the D gene, going by 6 matching bases. The specimen was peripheral blood. This receptor was taken from a man aged 55-75 years with acute or convalescent COVID-19. CDR3 reads: CASSEPKAGDTEAFF. The DNA sequence is given as TGTGCCAGCAGTGAACCTAAGGCAGGGGATACTGAAGCTTTCTTT. The CDR3, completed at both ends by the reference TRBV2 and TRBJ1-1 genes, gives the full variable domain EPEVTQTPSHQVTQMGQEVILRCVPISNHLYFYWYRQILGQKVEFLVSFYNNEISEKSEIFDDQFSVERPDGSNFTLKIRSTKLEDSAMYFCASSEPKAGDTEAFFGQGTRLTVV.